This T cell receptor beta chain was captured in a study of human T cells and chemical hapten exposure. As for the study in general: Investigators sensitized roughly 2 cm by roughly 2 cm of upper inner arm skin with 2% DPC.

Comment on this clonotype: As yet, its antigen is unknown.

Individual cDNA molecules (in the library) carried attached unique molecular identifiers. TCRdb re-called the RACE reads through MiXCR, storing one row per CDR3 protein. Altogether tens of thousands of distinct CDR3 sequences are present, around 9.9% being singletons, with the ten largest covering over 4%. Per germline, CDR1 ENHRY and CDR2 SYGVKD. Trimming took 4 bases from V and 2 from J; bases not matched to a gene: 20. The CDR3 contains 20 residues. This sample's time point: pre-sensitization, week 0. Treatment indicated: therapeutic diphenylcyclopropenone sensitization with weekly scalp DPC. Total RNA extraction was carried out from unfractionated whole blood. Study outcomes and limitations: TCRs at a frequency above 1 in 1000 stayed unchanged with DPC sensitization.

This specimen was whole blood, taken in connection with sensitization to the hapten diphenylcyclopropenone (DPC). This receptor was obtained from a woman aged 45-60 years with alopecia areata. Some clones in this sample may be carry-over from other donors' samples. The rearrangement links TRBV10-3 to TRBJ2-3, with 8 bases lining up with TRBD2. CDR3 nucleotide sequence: TGTGCCATCAGTGGAGGCAGTCAGAGGGCACTAGCGGAGACCACAGATACGCAGTATTTT. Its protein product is CAISGGSQRALAETTDTQYF.